This TCR beta chain was observed in a study of T cells in Graves' hyperthyroidism and ophthalmopathy. Study outcomes and limitations: Peripheral blood also featured most of the thyroid clonotypes expanded above 0.001.

What was amplified from RNA transcripts were TCR beta CDR3 regions. HTBI primers were employed in a first-round RT-PCR of the TCR CDR3. TCRdb recomputed calls from the multiplex PCR reads with MiXCR, one row per CDR3 protein. This table has about 640,000 distinct CDR3 sequences, around 20% appearing once. The V gene lost 7 bases and the J gene lost 0 bases, with 13 bases spanning the gap. The CDR3 contains 15 residues. The germline gives CDR1 MGHDK, CDR2 SYGVNS. For this clonotype: What it recognizes is unknown.

This chain links TRBV25-1 with TRBJ2-1, with D possibly TRBD1 on 6 matching bases. The sequenced sample was blood. This TCR came from a young man with Graves' ophthalmopathy. CDR3 sequence: CASKGDRRSYNEQFF. The CDR3 DNA reads as TGTGCCAGCAAGGGGGACCGGCGCTCCTACAATGAGCAGTTCTTC.